The T cell receptor beta chain under discussion was sequenced for a study of T-cell reconstitution after alpha-beta-depleted transplantation in children. Study-level points and caveats: The origin of high day-60 TCRbeta diversity in some patients lay in surviving recipient T cells and thymic progenitors.

About this clonotype: The antigen is not known. This may arise from a read error, as a much more abundant clone is one base away.

Trimming pared 5 bases from V and 0 bases from J, leaving 15 bases between. The CDR3 extends over 16 amino acids. The germline V gene encodes CDR1 MDHEN and CDR2 SYDVKM. Unique molecular identifiers tagged the TCRbeta library. TCRdb redid the calling of the PCR reads with MiXCR, one entry per CDR3 protein. The table lists approximately 520,000 distinct CDR3 sequences, 9.5% to 12% of them singletons, with roughly 15% in the top ten. The specimen was PBMCs, mostly from graft donor cells, collected 180 days after TCRalphabeta/CD19-depleted stem cell transplant. This chain connects TRBV28 to TRBJ2-3, with a possible D match to TRBD1 (7 bases). The TCR was taken from a female patient aged 2-15 years who had a stem cell transplant for aplastic anemia, so the T cells may come from the graft donor. In DNA, the CDR3 is TGTGCCAGCAGTCTTCAGGGGGGCAGGAGCACAGATACGCAGTATTTT. Amino acids: CASSLQGGRSTDTQYF.